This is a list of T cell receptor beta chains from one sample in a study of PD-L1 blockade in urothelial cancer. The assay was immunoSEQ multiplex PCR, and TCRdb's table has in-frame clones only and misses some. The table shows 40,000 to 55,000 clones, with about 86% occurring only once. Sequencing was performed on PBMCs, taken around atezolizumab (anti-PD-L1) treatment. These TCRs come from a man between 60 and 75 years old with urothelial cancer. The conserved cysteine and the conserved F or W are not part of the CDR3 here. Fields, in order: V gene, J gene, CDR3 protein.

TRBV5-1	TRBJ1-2	ASSLESVRYGYT
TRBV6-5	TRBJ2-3	ASSWTGSSTDTQY
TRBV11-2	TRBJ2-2	ASSFRGRAGELF
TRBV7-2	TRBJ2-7	ASSPRTGGVNEQY
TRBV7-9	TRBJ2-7	ASSQQPGLAFYEQY
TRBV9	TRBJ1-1	ASSVEGTAQNTEAF
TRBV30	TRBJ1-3	AWTSGQTSGNTIY
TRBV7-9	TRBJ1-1	ASSSIGRGTEAF
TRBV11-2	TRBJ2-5	ASSPRTSGLQETQY
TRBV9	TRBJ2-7	ASSVSGTSSYEQY
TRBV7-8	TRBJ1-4	ASSFGDRGGEKLF
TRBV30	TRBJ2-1	AWSRDGTSRNEQF
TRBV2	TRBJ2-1	ASSERFASGREDEQF
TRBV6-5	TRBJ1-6	ASSYEYKGANSPLH
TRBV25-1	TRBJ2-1	ASSESLAVYNEQF
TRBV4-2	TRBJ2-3	ASSQVVLDTQY
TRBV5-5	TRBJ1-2	ASSLALRKNYGYT
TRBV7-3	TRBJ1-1	ASREGMNTEAF
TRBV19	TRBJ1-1	ASSITGYYTEAF
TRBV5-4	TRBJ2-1	ASSKLAGGLGYNEQF
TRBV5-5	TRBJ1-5	ASSLGGTSVQPQH
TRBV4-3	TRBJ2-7	ASSQAAGVAYEQY
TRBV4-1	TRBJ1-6	ASSHPSGISSPLH
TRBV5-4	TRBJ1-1	ASSLGQTEAF
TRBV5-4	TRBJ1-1	ASSMDRINTEAF
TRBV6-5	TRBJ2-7	ASRYNANYEQY
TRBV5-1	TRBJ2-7	ASSLAWQGGYEQY
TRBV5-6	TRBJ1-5	ASSLGQGSSVGQPQH
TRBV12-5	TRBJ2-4	ASGPRGQGLY
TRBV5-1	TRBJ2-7	ASARTGGYEQY
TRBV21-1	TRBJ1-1	ASSKDVWSPTEAF
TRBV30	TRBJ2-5	AWRPVPETQY
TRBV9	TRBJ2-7	ASSKRGTGIYEQY
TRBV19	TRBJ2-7	ASSTSGRRYEQY
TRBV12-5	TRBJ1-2	ASGLAAGYGYT
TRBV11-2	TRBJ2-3	ASSLGLGSSGGSTDTQY
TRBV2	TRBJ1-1	ARPQGIEAF
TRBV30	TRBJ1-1	AWIRGGAGVNTEAF
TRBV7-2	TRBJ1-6	ASSDLGAGANSPLH
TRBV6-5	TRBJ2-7	ASSNPTGAQY
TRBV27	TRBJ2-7	ASSLRLAGPYEQY
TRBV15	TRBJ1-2	ATSTQTGAYGYT
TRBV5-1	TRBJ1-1	ASSLVDRAEAF
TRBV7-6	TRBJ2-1	ASSLGQGGHNEQF
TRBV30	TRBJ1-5	AWTGTNNNQPQH
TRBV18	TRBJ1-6	ASSPNTGYNSPLH
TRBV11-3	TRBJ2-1	ASSLERGEQF
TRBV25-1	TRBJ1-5	ASSEFVSPQPQH
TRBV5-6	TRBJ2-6	ASRLDRGNSGANVLT
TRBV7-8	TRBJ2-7	ASTPRRTYEQY
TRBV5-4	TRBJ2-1	ASTPAGGGREQF
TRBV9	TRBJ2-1	ASSEQGNSYNEQF
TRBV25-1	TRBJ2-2	ASSWAVNTGELF
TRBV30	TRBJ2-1	AGQGSYNEQF
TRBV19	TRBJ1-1	ASSILGGGKDTEAF
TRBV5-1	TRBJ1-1	ASSSQGSTEAF
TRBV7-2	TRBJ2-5	ASSLGALAGARETQY
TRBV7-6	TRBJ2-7	ASSLVTSGGTYEQY
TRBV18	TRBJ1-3	ASSSGTGNTIY